Listed below are T cell receptor beta chains from one sample, sequenced in a study of beta chain features in type 1 diabetes. Sequencing used immunoSEQ multiplex PCR; TCRdb keeps in-frame clones, though not all of them. In the table there are hundreds of thousands of clones, about 14% of which are singletons. The sequenced sample was naive CD4+ T cells from blood. These receptors came from a man aged 18 to 30 with type 1 diabetes. The CDR3 runs from the conserved cysteine through the conserved F or W.

j_call v_call cdr3_aa
TRBJ2-3 TRBV30 CAYRLAGGTDTQYF
TRBJ2-7 TRBV30 CAWSPEYYEQYF
TRBJ1-2 TRBV30 CAWAGTPNYGYTF
TRBJ2-2 TRBV9 CASSVTGASNTGELFF
TRBJ2-3 TRBV13 CASSQDRDRGNPDTQYF
TRBJ2-2 TRBV21-1 CASSRGEVPGELFF
TRBJ1-1 TRBV27 CASSRTGGGTEAFF
TRBJ2-7 TRBV15 CATSRDKGGVRYEQYF
TRBJ1-6 TRBV7-2 CASSLGVPTGNSPLHF
TRBJ2-7 TRBV6-5 CASSSPASYEQYF
TRBJ2-7 TRBV10-3 CAISSGTVSYEQYF
TRBJ2-1 TRBV14 CASSPHNYRSSYNEQFF
TRBJ2-7 TRBV5-1 CASSFQGAPYEQYF
TRBJ2-3 TRBV28 CASSPGQRTDTQYF
TRBJ2-2 TRBV2 CASEDRGLNTGELFF
TRBJ1-2 TRBV25-1 CASSVTGGPGYTF
TRBJ2-1 TRBV7-9 CASSPRQREGNEQFF
TRBJ1-6 TRBV30 CAWSRDSANSPLHF
TRBJ2-7 TRBV2 CASSGIGLAGGEQYF
TRBJ2-7 TRBV15 CATSRDPNYEQYF
TRBJ2-3 TRBV7-2 CASSFRAGGSTDTQYF
TRBJ2-1 TRBV30 CAWRGYTDNEQFF
TRBJ1-6 TRBV7-2 CASSLAIRGGNSPLHF
TRBJ2-7 TRBV6-5 CASTHLGVSEQYF
TRBJ2-3 TRBV4-2 CASREGGSTDTQYF
TRBJ1-1 TRBV7-2 CASSLEGRYTEAFF
TRBJ2-7 TRBV6-1 CASSEQGSSYEQYF
TRBJ2-7 TRBV6-5 CASSYAQPYEQYF
TRBJ2-7 TRBV30 CAWSTNRPYF
TRBJ2-3 TRBV11-3 CASSGTGSGGGTDTQYF